The rows below give T cell receptor beta chains drawn from one sample of a study of CD8 T cells in Susac syndrome. TCRdb redid the calling of the immunoSEQ multiplex PCR reads with MiXCR, one entry per CDR3 protein. The sample shows 65,000 to 80,000 distinct CDR3 sequences, roughly 90% of them seen only once. The sample consisted of CD8+ T cells from PBMCs. The receptors come from a human donor with multiple sclerosis. The CDR3 runs from the conserved cysteine through the conserved F or W. Fields, in order: V gene, clone size, D gene, J gene, CDR3 protein, CDR3 DNA. The D gene is left open where the match is weak. Size is omitted from some rows. Given values are once, few, many or a class for expanded clones.

V gene: TRBV24-1; clone size: .; D gene: .; J gene: TRBJ1-1; CDR3 protein: CATSDTGTDNTEAFF; CDR3 DNA: TGTGCCACCAGTGACACCGGGACGGATAACACTGAAGCTTTCTTT
V gene: TRBV2; clone size: .; D gene: .; J gene: TRBJ2-4; CDR3 protein: CASSVGENIQYF; CDR3 DNA: TGTGCCAGCAGTGTTGGCGAAAACATTCAGTACTTC
V gene: TRBV5-6; clone size: .; D gene: TRBD2; J gene: TRBJ2-1; CDR3 protein: CASSPGPSGVHPSYNEQFF; CDR3 DNA: TGTGCCAGCAGCCCCGGGCCTAGCGGGGTGCACCCCTCCTACAATGAGCAGTTCTTC
V gene: TRBV6-2/TRBV6-3; clone size: .; D gene: .; J gene: TRBJ2-7; CDR3 protein: CASSYGPGPGDEQYF; CDR3 DNA: TGTGCCAGCAGTTATGGGCCGGGACCCGGTGACGAGCAGTACTTC
V gene: TRBV28; clone size: .; D gene: .; J gene: TRBJ1-1; CDR3 protein: CASSPVADLAWDTEAFF; CDR3 DNA: TGTGCCAGCAGCCCCGTTGCGGACTTAGCGTGGGACACTGAAGCTTTCTTT
V gene: TRBV29-1; clone size: .; D gene: .; J gene: TRBJ2-7; CDR3 protein: CSVRGGQGSTSYEQYF; CDR3 DNA: TGCAGCGTTCGGGGGGGACAGGGTTCTACCTCCTACGAGCAGTACTTC
V gene: TRBV6-5; clone size: once; D gene: .; J gene: TRBJ2-7; CDR3 protein: CASRALTYEQYF; CDR3 DNA: TGTGCCAGCAGAGCCTTGACCTACGAGCAGTACTTC
V gene: TRBV5-6; clone size: .; D gene: TRBD2; J gene: TRBJ2-1; CDR3 protein: CASSPGGGDSYNEQFF; CDR3 DNA: TGTGCCAGCAGCCCGGGGGGGGGCGACTCCTACAATGAGCAGTTCTTC
V gene: TRBV7-2; clone size: .; D gene: .; J gene: TRBJ2-7; CDR3 protein: CASSFNSYEQYF; CDR3 DNA: TGTGCCAGCAGCTTCAACTCCTACGAGCAGTACTTC
V gene: TRBV19; clone size: .; D gene: .; J gene: TRBJ2-7; CDR3 protein: CASSIGNGIYEQYF; CDR3 DNA: TGTGCCAGTAGTATCGGTAATGGTATCTACGAGCAGTACTTC
V gene: TRBV6-2/TRBV6-3; clone size: .; D gene: TRBD1; J gene: TRBJ1-1; CDR3 protein: CASLPDRGVAEAFF; CDR3 DNA: TGTGCCAGCCTACCGGACAGGGGGGTGGCTGAAGCTTTCTTT
V gene: TRBV4-3; clone size: .; D gene: TRBD2; J gene: TRBJ2-5; CDR3 protein: CASNQGSGSGETQYF; CDR3 DNA: TGCGCCAGCAACCAAGGAAGCGGGAGTGGAGAGACCCAGTACTTC
V gene: TRBV5-1; clone size: .; D gene: .; J gene: TRBJ2-3; CDR3 protein: CASSLPGLTDTQYF; CDR3 DNA: TGCGCCAGCAGCTTGCCAGGTCTCACAGATACGCAGTATTTT
V gene: TRBV12-3/TRBV12-4; clone size: .; D gene: .; J gene: TRBJ2-2; CDR3 protein: CASSPVANTGELFF; CDR3 DNA: TGTGCCAGCAGCCCCGTGGCGAACACCGGGGAGCTGTTTTTT
V gene: TRBV5-4; clone size: .; D gene: TRBD2; J gene: TRBJ2-7; CDR3 protein: CASSSGLVGYEQYF; CDR3 DNA: TGTGCCAGCAGCTCAGGACTAGTCGGGTACGAGCAGTACTTC
V gene: TRBV19; clone size: few; D gene: .; J gene: TRBJ2-7; CDR3 protein: CASSPGDEQYF; CDR3 DNA: TGTGCCAGTAGTCCTGGGGACGAGCAGTACTTC
V gene: TRBV5-6; clone size: .; D gene: .; J gene: TRBJ2-1; CDR3 protein: CASSGQDWSQEQFF; CDR3 DNA: TGTGCCAGCAGCGGCCAGGACTGGAGCCAAGAGCAGTTCTTC
V gene: TRBV5-1; clone size: .; D gene: .; J gene: TRBJ1-2; CDR3 protein: CASSLTGPLPYGYTF; CDR3 DNA: TGCGCCAGCAGCTTAACAGGTCCGCTCCCTTATGGCTACACCTTC
V gene: TRBV10-3; clone size: .; D gene: TRBD2; J gene: TRBJ2-3; CDR3 protein: CAISTSGSYTDTQYF; CDR3 DNA: TGTGCCATCAGTACTAGCGGGAGCTACACAGATACGCAGTATTTT
V gene: TRBV27; clone size: .; D gene: TRBD2; J gene: TRBJ2-3; CDR3 protein: CASSLERGAATDTQYF; CDR3 DNA: TGTGCCAGCAGCCTAGAGCGGGGGGCCGCCACAGATACGCAGTATTTT
V gene: TRBV24-1; clone size: .; D gene: TRBD2; J gene: TRBJ2-3; CDR3 protein: CATSETGGLTDTQYF; CDR3 DNA: TGTGCCACCAGTGAAACGGGGGGTCTCACAGATACGCAGTATTTT
V gene: TRBV5-1; clone size: .; D gene: .; J gene: TRBJ1-2; CDR3 protein: CASSLVGGLDYGYTF; CDR3 DNA: TGCGCCAGCAGCTTGGTGGGGGGCTTAGACTATGGCTACACCTTC
V gene: TRBV7-2; clone size: .; D gene: .; J gene: TRBJ2-7; CDR3 protein: CASSLGRGYEQYF; CDR3 DNA: TGTGCCAGCAGCTTAGGGCGGGGCTACGAGCAGTACTTC
V gene: TRBV12-3/TRBV12-4; clone size: .; D gene: .; J gene: TRBJ1-4; CDR3 protein: CASSPGQINEKLFF; CDR3 DNA: TGTGCCAGCAGTCCCGGACAGATTAATGAAAAACTGTTTTTT
V gene: TRBV29-1; clone size: .; D gene: TRBD1; J gene: TRBJ1-2; CDR3 protein: CCVVWDSLTNYGYTF; CDR3 DNA: TGCTGCGTTGTTTGGGACAGTCTTACTAACTATGGCTACACCTTC
V gene: TRBV28; clone size: .; D gene: .; J gene: TRBJ2-7; CDR3 protein: CASSLGGVEQYF; CDR3 DNA: TGTGCCAGCAGTTTAGGAGGGGTCGAGCAGTACTTC
V gene: TRBV7-2; clone size: .; D gene: TRBD1; J gene: TRBJ2-3; CDR3 protein: CASTPPGTGYTDTQYF; CDR3 DNA: TGTGCCAGCACCCCCCCCGGGACAGGCTACACAGATACGCAGTATTTT
V gene: TRBV12-3/TRBV12-4; clone size: .; D gene: .; J gene: TRBJ2-2; CDR3 protein: CASNIPGRNTGELFF; CDR3 DNA: TGTGCCAGCAACATACCAGGGCGGAACACCGGGGAGCTGTTTTTT
V gene: TRBV6-1; clone size: .; D gene: .; J gene: TRBJ1-5; CDR3 protein: CASSELVGQPQHF; CDR3 DNA: TGTGCCAGCAGTGAACTCGTGGGACAGCCCCAGCATTTT
V gene: TRBV4-1; clone size: .; D gene: .; J gene: TRBJ1-1; CDR3 protein: CASSHATATEAFF; CDR3 DNA: TGCGCCAGCAGCCACGCGACAGCCACTGAAGCTTTCTTT
V gene: TRBV18; clone size: .; D gene: .; J gene: TRBJ2-1; CDR3 protein: CASSPQRAGSYNEQFF; CDR3 DNA: TGTGCCAGCTCACCACAAAGGGCAGGGTCCTACAATGAGCAGTTCTTC
V gene: TRBV5-6; clone size: .; D gene: .; J gene: TRBJ1-4; CDR3 protein: CASREGRQLNEKLFF; CDR3 DNA: TGTGCCAGCAGGGAGGGACGGCAACTGAATGAAAAACTGTTTTTT
V gene: TRBV19; clone size: .; D gene: .; J gene: TRBJ2-1; CDR3 protein: CASSISHTGVYYNEQFF; CDR3 DNA: TGTGCCAGTAGTATTTCGCATACGGGAGTCTACTACAATGAGCAGTTCTTC
V gene: TRBV5-4; clone size: .; D gene: TRBD2; J gene: TRBJ2-1; CDR3 protein: CASSPSGSFDEQFF; CDR3 DNA: TGTGCCAGCAGCCCTAGCGGGAGTTTCGATGAGCAGTTCTTC
V gene: TRBV5-4; clone size: .; D gene: TRBD1; J gene: TRBJ2-5; CDR3 protein: CASSLGQGRGETQYF; CDR3 DNA: TGTGCCAGCAGCTTGGGACAGGGGCGGGGAGAGACCCAGTACTTC
V gene: TRBV4-3; clone size: .; D gene: TRBD2; J gene: TRBJ2-7; CDR3 protein: CASSQVRAGGSSYEQYF; CDR3 DNA: TGCGCCAGCAGCCAAGTCCGAGCGGGAGGATCCTCCTACGAGCAGTACTTC
V gene: TRBV7-9; clone size: .; D gene: TRBD1; J gene: TRBJ2-5; CDR3 protein: CASSFSTGARETQYF; CDR3 DNA: TGTGCCAGCAGCTTCTCGACAGGGGCGAGGGAGACCCAGTACTTC
V gene: TRBV28; clone size: .; D gene: TRBD2; J gene: TRBJ2-3; CDR3 protein: CASSQTSGVALSTQYF; CDR3 DNA: TGTGCCAGCAGTCAGACTAGCGGCGTCGCATTGAGCACGCAGTATTTT
V gene: TRBV5-1; clone size: once; D gene: .; J gene: TRBJ2-3; CDR3 protein: CASSLSWQYETTDTQYF; CDR3 DNA: TGCGCCAGCAGCTTATCTTGGCAGTACGAAACCACAGATACGCAGTATTTT
V gene: TRBV11-1; clone size: .; D gene: .; J gene: TRBJ1-1; CDR3 protein: CASSFLTLTEAFF; CDR3 DNA: TGTGCCAGCAGCTTCTTAACGTTGACTGAAGCTTTCTTT
V gene: TRBV6-1; clone size: .; D gene: .; J gene: TRBJ1-4; CDR3 protein: CASSEPGPPGGEKLFF; CDR3 DNA: TGTGCCAGCAGTGAGCCAGGACCCCCGGGGGGTGAAAAACTGTTTTTT
V gene: TRBV5-6; clone size: .; D gene: .; J gene: TRBJ2-5; CDR3 protein: CASSLETDYQETQYF; CDR3 DNA: TGTGCCAGCAGCTTGGAAACGGACTACCAAGAGACCCAGTACTTC
V gene: TRBV24-1; clone size: .; D gene: .; J gene: TRBJ2-3; CDR3 protein: CATSDRADDTSESTDTQYF; CDR3 DNA: TGTGCCACCAGTGATCGAGCAGATGACACGTCGGAGAGCACAGATACGCAGTATTTT
V gene: TRBV20-1; clone size: .; D gene: .; J gene: TRBJ2-7; CDR3 protein: CSARSQDSYEQYF; CDR3 DNA: TGCAGTGCTAGATCACAGGATTCCTACGAGCAGTACTTC
V gene: TRBV2; clone size: .; D gene: TRBD2; J gene: TRBJ2-7; CDR3 protein: CASSVTSGDLYEQYF; CDR3 DNA: TGTGCCAGCAGTGTGACTAGCGGGGACCTCTACGAGCAGTACTTC
V gene: TRBV2; clone size: .; D gene: TRBD1; J gene: TRBJ1-2; CDR3 protein: CASRRDSYGYTF; CDR3 DNA: TGTGCCAGCCGGAGGGACAGCTATGGCTACACCTTC
V gene: TRBV7-6; clone size: .; D gene: .; J gene: TRBJ2-1; CDR3 protein: CASSTTGHANEQFF; CDR3 DNA: TGTGCCAGCAGCACGACCGGGCACGCGAATGAGCAGTTCTTC
V gene: TRBV12-3/TRBV12-4; clone size: .; D gene: .; J gene: TRBJ2-3; CDR3 protein: CASSLFYLIRGESTDTQYF; CDR3 DNA: TGTGCCAGCAGTCTCTTCTATCTCATTAGGGGAGAAAGCACAGATACGCAGTATTTT
V gene: TRBV5-6; clone size: .; D gene: .; J gene: TRBJ2-7; CDR3 protein: CASSLGRDYEQYF; CDR3 DNA: TGTGCCAGCAGCTTGGGAAGGGACTACGAGCAGTACTTC
V gene: TRBV4-3; clone size: .; D gene: .; J gene: TRBJ1-1; CDR3 protein: CASSQVGAPTEAFF; CDR3 DNA: TGCGCCAGCAGCCAAGTAGGGGCGCCCACTGAAGCTTTCTTT
V gene: TRBV7-3; clone size: .; D gene: TRBD2; J gene: TRBJ2-3; CDR3 protein: CASSSSGGNTDTQYF; CDR3 DNA: TGTGCCAGCAGCTCTAGCGGGGGGAACACAGATACGCAGTATTTT